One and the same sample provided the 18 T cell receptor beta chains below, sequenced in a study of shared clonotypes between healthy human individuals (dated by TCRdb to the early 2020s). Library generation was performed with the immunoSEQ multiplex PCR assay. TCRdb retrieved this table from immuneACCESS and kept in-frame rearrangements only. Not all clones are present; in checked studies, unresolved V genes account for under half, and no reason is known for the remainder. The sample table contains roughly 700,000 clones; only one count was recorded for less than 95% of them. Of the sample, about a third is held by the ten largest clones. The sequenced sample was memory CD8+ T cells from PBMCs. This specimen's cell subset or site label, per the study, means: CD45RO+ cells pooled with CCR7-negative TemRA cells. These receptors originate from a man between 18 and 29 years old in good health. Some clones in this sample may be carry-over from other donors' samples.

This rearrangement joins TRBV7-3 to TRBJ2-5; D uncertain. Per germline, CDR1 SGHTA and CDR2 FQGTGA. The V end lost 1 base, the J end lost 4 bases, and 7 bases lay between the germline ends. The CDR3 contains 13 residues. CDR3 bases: TGTGCCAGCAGCTTAAATTTGGGAGAGACCCAGTACTTC. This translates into CASSLNLGETQYF.

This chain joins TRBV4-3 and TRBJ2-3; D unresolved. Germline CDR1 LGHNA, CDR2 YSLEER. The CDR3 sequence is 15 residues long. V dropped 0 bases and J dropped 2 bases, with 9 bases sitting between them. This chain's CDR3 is CASSQDSFYTDTQYF. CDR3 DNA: TGCGCCAGCAGCCAAGACAGTTTTTACACAGATACGCAGTATTTT.

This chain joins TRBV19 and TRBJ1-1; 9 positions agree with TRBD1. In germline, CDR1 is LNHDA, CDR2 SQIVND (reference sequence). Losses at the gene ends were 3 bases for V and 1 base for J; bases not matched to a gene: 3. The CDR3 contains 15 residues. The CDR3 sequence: CASSMGQGGNTEAFF. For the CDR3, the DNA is TGTGCCAGTAGTATGGGACAGGGAGGGAACACTGAAGCTTTCTTT.

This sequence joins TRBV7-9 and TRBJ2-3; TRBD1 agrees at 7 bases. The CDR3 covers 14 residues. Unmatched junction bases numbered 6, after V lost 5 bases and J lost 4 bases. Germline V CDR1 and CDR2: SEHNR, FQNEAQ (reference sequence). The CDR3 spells CASSPRQGADTQYF. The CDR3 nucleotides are TGTGCCAGCAGCCCACGACAGGGAGCAGATACGCAGTATTTT.

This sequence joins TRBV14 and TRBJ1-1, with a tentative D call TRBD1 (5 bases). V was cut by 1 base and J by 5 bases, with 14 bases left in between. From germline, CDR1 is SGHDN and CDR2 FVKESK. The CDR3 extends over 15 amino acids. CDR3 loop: CASSQAQGRWTEAFF. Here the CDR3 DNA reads TGTGCCAGCAGCCAAGCGCAGGGAAGGTGGACTGAAGCTTTCTTT. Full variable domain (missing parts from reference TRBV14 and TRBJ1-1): EAGVTQFPSHSVIEKGQTVTLRCDPISGHDNLYWYRRVMGKEIKFLLHFVKESKQDESGMPNNRFLAERTGGTYSTLKVQPAELEDSGVYFCASSQAQGRWTEAFFGQGTRLTVV.

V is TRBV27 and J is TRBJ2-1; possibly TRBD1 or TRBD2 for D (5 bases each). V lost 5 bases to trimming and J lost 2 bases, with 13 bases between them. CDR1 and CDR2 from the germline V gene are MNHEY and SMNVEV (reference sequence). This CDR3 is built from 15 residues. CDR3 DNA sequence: TGTGCCAGCAGTCCCGAAGGGACGCCCTACAATGAGCAGTTCTTC. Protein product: CASSPEGTPYNEQFF.

The CDR3: CASSLDRGIYGYTF. The CDR3, as DNA: TGTGCCAGCAGCTTGGACAGGGGTATCTATGGCTACACCTTC. This chain uses TRBV5-4 with TRBJ1-2, with 7 positions matching TRBD1. Per the germline V gene, CDR1 is SGHNT and CDR2 is YYREEE (reference sequence). The V gene end was trimmed by 0 bases and the J gene end by 4 bases; junction bases not matched to a gene: 3. The CDR3 sequence is 14 residues long.

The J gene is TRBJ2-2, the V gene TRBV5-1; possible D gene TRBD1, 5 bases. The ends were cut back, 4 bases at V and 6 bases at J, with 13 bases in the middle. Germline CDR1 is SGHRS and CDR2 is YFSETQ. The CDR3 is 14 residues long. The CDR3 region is CASSLNRMAGELFF. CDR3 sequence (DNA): TGCGCCAGCAGCCTTAACAGGATGGCCGGGGAGCTGTTTTTT.

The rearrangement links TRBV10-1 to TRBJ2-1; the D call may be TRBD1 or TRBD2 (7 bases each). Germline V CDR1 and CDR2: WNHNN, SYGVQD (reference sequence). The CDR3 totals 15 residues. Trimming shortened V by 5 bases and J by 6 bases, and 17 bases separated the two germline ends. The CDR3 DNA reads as TGCGCCAGCAGTAGGGGGCTACTAGCGTCCAATGAGCAGTTCTTC. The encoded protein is CASSRGLLASNEQFF.

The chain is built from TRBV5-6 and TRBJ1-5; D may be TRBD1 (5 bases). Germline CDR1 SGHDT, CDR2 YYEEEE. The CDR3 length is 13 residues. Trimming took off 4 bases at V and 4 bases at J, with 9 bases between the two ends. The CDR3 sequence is CASSVQDNQPQHF. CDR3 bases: TGTGCCAGCAGCGTACAGGATAATCAGCCCCAGCATTTT.

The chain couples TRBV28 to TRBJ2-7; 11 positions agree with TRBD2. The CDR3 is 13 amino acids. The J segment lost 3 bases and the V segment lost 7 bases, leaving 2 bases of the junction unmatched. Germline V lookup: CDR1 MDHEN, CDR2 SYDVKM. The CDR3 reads CASTGLADYEQYF. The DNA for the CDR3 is TGTGCCAGCACGGGACTAGCGGACTACGAGCAGTACTTC. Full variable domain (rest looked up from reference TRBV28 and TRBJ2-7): DVKVTQSSRYLVKRTGEKVFLECVQDMDHENMFWYRQDPGLGLRLIYFSYDVKMKEKGDIPEGYSVSREKKERFSLILESASTNQTSMYLCASTGLADYEQYFGPGTRLTVT.

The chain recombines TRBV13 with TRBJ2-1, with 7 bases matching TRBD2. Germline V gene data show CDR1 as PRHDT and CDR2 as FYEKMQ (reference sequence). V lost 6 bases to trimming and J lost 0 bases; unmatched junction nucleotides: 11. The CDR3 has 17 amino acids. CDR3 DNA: TGTGCCAGCAGTTCTAGCGGCAGTCCTAGCTCCTACAATGAGCAGTTCTTC. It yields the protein CASSSSGSPSSYNEQFF.

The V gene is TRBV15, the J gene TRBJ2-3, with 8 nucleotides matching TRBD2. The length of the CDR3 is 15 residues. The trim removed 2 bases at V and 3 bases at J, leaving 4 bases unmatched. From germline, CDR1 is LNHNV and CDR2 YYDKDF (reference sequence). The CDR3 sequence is CATSRPGTRTDTQYF. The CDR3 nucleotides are TGTGCCACCAGCAGACCCGGGACTAGAACAGATACGCAGTATTTT.

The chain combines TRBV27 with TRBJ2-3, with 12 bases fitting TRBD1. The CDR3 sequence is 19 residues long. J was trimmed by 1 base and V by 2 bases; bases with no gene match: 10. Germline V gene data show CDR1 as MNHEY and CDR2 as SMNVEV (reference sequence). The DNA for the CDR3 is TGTGCCAGCAGTTTACAGGGACAGGGGGCAAACGTTGGCACAGATACGCAGTATTTT. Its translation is CASSLQGQGANVGTDTQYF.

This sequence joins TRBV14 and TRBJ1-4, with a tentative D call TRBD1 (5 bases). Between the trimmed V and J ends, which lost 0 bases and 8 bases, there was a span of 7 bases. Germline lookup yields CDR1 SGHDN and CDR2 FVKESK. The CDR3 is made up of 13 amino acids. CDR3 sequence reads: CASSQDWDEKLFF. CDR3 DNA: TGTGCCAGCAGCCAAGACTGGGACGAAAAACTGTTTTTT. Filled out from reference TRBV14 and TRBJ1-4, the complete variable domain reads EAGVTQFPSHSVIEKGQTVTLRCDPISGHDNLYWYRRVMGKEIKFLLHFVKESKQDESGMPNNRFLAERTGGTYSTLKVQPAELEDSGVYFCASSQDWDEKLFFGSGTQLSVL.

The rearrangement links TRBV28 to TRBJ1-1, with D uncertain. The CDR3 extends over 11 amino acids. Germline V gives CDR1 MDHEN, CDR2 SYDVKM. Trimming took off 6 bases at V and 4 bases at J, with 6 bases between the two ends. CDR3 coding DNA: TGTGCCAGCAGGGAGGGCACTGAAGCTTTCTTT. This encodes CASREGTEAFF.

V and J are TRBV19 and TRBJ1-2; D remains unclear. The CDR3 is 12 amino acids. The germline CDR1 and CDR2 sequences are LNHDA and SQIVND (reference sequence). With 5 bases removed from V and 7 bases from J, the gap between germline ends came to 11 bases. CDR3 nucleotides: TGTGCCAGTAGTGTAGGAGGTACTGGCTACACCTTC. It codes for CASSVGGTGYTF.

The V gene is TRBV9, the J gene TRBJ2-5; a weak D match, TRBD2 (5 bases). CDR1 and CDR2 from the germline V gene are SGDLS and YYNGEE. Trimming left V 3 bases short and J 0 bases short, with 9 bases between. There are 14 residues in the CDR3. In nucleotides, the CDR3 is TGTGCCAGCAGCGCCCAGAGGGACCAAGAGACCCAGTACTTC. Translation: CASSAQRDQETQYF.